This TCR beta chain was retrieved from a study of shared clonotypes between healthy human individuals. Findings of the study overall: Across four donors, naive CD4 shared 5% to 5.5%, naive CD8 3% to 3.5%, memory CD4 roughly 2.3%, memory CD8 about 0.4%.

To note about this clone: The antigen is not known.

Recent acute infections and vaccinations were absent in the healthy HIV-negative adult donors. All the donors were Caucasian adults who lived in Nashville, Tennessee. CDR3 size: 18 residues. Germline V gene sequence: CDR1 LNHNV, CDR2 YYDKDF (reference sequence). Libraries were prepared by immunoSEQ multiplex PCR; TCRdb keeps only in-frame clonotypes and omits some of them. The table has about 520,000 clones, about 96% seen once; the top ten hold 0.055% to 0.075%. This sequence originates from a woman in her twenties or thirties in good health. What was sequenced was naive CD4+ T cells sorted from blood. Subset indicated: CD45RA+ positively selected. V gene TRBV15 combines with J gene TRBJ2-5; TRBD2 matches 11 bases. The J call is in doubt because the DNA end fits TRBJ2-7 better. The CDR3 loop reads CATSAARGLADSSYEQYF. DNA of the CDR3: TGTGCCACCAGCGCAGCAAGGGGACTAGCGGATTCATCCTACGAGCAGTACTTC.